What follows describes a single T cell receptor beta chain. This entry is derived from a study of cytomegalovirus exposure and HLA in healthy donors. The CDR3 sequence is 13 residues long. V trimming: 3 bases; J trimming: 4 bases; junction bases outside the gene matches: 2. Germline loops: CDR1 LNHDA, CDR2 SQIVND (reference sequence). Amplification used 60 Vbeta primers and 13 Jbeta primers. This table comes from immunoSEQ multiplex PCR, and its TCRdb copy is limited to in-frame clones, with some not included. The sample yields roughly 80,000 clones, of which the top ten take up roughly 13%. V is TRBV19 and J is TRBJ1-2; 7 bases are a match to TRBD1. Sample: PBMCs. The receptor's source is a man aged 50 to 59 in good health and CMV-seropositive. The CDR3 sequence is CASSMGDSYGYTF. The CDR3 nucleotides are TGTGCCAGTAGTATGGGGGACAGCTATGGCTACACCTTC.